This T cell receptor (beta chain) was observed in a study of radiation and T cells in renal cell carcinoma. The time point: blood 4 weeks post-SBRT, at nephrectomy. This sample's treatment: 15 Gy SBRT to primary tumor, nephrectomy 4 weeks later. Trimming took off 0 bases at V and 5 bases at J, with 16 bases between the two ends. The CDR3 length is 16 residues. Germline V gene sequence: CDR1 LGHNA, CDR2 YSLEER. Data came from immunoSEQ multiplex PCR; TCRdb stores just in-frame clones and leaves some out. This repertoire shows around 100,000 clones, 70% to 85% found once; its top ten account for 6% to 9%. This clone has a single count.

The TCR comes from a man aged 60-69 years with renal cell carcinoma. Material: blood, obtained from a patient whose treatment included radiotherapy and nephrectomy. The genes are TRBV4-3 and TRBJ2-5; a weak D match, TRBD2 (5 bases). CDR3 nucleotide sequence: TGCGCCAGCAGCCAAGAAATCGAGGGTACGGGGGAGACCCAGTACTTC. Its protein product is CASSQEIEGTGETQYF.